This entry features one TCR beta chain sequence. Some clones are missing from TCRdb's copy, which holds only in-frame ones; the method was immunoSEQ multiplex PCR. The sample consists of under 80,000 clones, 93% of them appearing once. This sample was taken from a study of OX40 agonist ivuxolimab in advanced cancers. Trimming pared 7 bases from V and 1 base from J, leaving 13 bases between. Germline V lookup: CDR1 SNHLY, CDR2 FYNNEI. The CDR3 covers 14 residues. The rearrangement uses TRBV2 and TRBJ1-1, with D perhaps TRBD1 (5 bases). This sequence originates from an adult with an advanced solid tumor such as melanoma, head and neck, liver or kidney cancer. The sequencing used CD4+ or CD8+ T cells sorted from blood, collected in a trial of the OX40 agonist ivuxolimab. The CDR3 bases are TGTGCCAGCAAAGGGGAACCTAAGAACACTGAAGCTTTCTTT. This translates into CASKGEPKNTEAFF.